What follows describes a single TCR beta chain. Its target is not known. This CDR3 comprises 14 residues. Germline-derived CDR1 and CDR2 are LNHDA and SQIVND (reference sequence). V shed 5 bases and J 2 bases; nucleotides not matched to a gene: 6. The data derive from a study of cytomegalovirus exposure and HLA in healthy donors. The PCR employed 60 Vbeta primers together with 13 Jbeta primers. Assay: immunoSEQ multiplex PCR; the TCRdb copy retains only in-frame clones and omits some. The profile shows roughly 220,000 clones, around 86% of them singletons. General observations from the study: Earlier findings revealed that most TCR beta V segments proved productive either about 87% or about 30% of the time. A few chains linked to CMV were shown in vitro to be specific for CMV antigens. Researchers catalogued approximately 170 TCR beta chains as cytomegalovirus-associated. Common viral pathogens were later found to be apparently linked to several of the most significant clusters.

The rearrangement uses TRBV19 and TRBJ2-7; 7 bases are a match to TRBD2. Material for sequencing was PBMCs. The TCR comes from a woman aged 35 to 49 in good health and CMV-seronegative. The CDR3 DNA follows: TGTGCCAGTAGTTCAGCGGGGCCCACCTACGAGCAGTACTTC. Amino acid sequence: CASSSAGPTYEQYF.